This note documents a single TCR beta chain sequence. Its antigen is currently unknown. The sample is drawn from a study of cytomegalovirus exposure and HLA in healthy donors. Findings and limits, study-wide: Analyzed later, most CMV-associated TCR beta chains appeared HLA-restricted. There were under 200 TCR beta chains listed as cytomegalovirus-associated. In a later analysis, TCR beta V- and J-gene trimming showed a link to a missense DCLRE1C variant. Near-uniform donor sequencing depth was presumed by presence/absence analyses.

The CDR3 contains 14 residues. Trimming took off 0 bases at V and 4 bases at J, with 10 bases between the two ends. Germline CDR1 reads SGHRS; CDR2 reads YFSETQ. The PCR used 60 Vbeta and 13 Jbeta primers. TCRdb's copy holds only in-frame clones and misses some; the assay was immunoSEQ multiplex PCR. The sample consists of approximately 160,000 clones, roughly four fifths of them appearing once. The receptor was derived from a man between 18 and 35 years old in good health and CMV-seronegative. Input material: PBMCs. The chain recombines TRBV5-1 with TRBJ1-1; D remains ambiguous. The DNA for the CDR3 is TGCGCCAGCAGCTTGGGATCTGGGAGCACTGAAGCTTTCTTT. Amino acids: CASSLGSGSTEAFF. Supplemented by reference TRBV5-1 and TRBJ1-1, the full variable domain reads KAGVTQTPRYLIKTRGQQVTLSCSPISGHRSVSWYQQTPGQGLQFLFEYFSETQRNKGNFPGRFSGRQFSNSRSEMNVSTLELGDSALYLCASSLGSGSTEAFFGQGTRLTVV.